This T cell receptor beta chain was identified during a study of CD8 T cells in ankylosing spondylitis (TCRdb year 2017). Context from the whole study: The study profiled T cell receptor beta repertoires in healthy donors and ankylosing spondylitis patients to find disease-linked TCR variants. The whole study cohort included 108 healthy donors and under 30 ankylosing spondylitis patients. Samples of peripheral blood were taken, and for ankylosing spondylitis patients, synovial fluid was collected as well. What the authors observed across the whole study: A TCR beta motif of about eight highly homologous amino acid variants appeared characteristic of blood from ankylosing spondylitis patients. Some TCR beta motif variants had previously been reported in synovial fluid and blood of reactive arthritis patients, which suggested common disease-initiation mechanisms. A CD8+ phenotype was shown by the disease-linked clones, which were found at relatively low frequencies in peripheral blood. Significant enrichment of the disease-linked clones was reported in matched synovial fluid samples from ankylosing spondylitis patients.

Based on the germline V gene, the CDR1 and CDR2 sequences are SQVTM and ANQGSEA. The CDR3 goes from the cysteine to the phenylalanine over 12 residues. This entry keeps only the CDR3 DNA: 36 bases, framed from base 1. V is clipped by 2 bases and J by 4 bases, and the sequence between their germline boundaries is 8 bases long. In the case of this clonotype: Its antigen is still unknown. Per-nucleotide qualities are absent, and no much larger clonotype sits a single base away.

The listed sequencing device is Illumina HiSeq 2500. Quantitative 5'-RACE with molecular barcodes was the method used to prepare the TCR beta libraries. From the authors' description of their analysis: Disease-linked TCR variants were identified with a new computational method built on a probabilistic model of VDJ rearrangement. In-frame beta chains were kept once TCRdb had trimmed the public reads at Q25 with fastp and called clones with MiXCR. Rows merge per CDR3 protein into single entries with the most common DNA and genes. These V and J calls originate from TCRdb's pipeline instead of the authors' own analysis. For this sample there are under 850,000 distinct CDR3 sequences; over 15% appear just once. The ten biggest clones cover approximately 18% of the sample.

What was sequenced was blood, either unsorted or a sorted T cell fraction (not recorded which). The chain is assembled from TRBV29-1 and TRBJ2-5, with the D gene call left open. The receptor comes from a male donor with ankylosing spondylitis. This receptor has the CDR3 CSVERLTETQYF. The DNA is TGCAGCGTTGAACGTCTCACAGAGACCCAGTACTTC.